Listed below are T cell receptor beta chains from one sample, sequenced in a study of blood T cell repertoires in COVID-19. Assay: immunoSEQ multiplex PCR; the TCRdb copy retains only in-frame clones and omits some. The sample includes 80,000 or so clones, 75% to 85% seen only once; the top ten take 4.5% to 5.5%. The sample comprised peripheral blood. All receptors derive from a woman between 65 and 79 years old with acute or convalescent COVID-19. Both conserved end residues are part of each CDR3. The D gene is left open where the match is weak. Clone size is given for some rows only: seen once, a few or many times, or a class if the clone is expanded.

j_gene | d_gene | v_gene | abundance | CDR3nt | CDR3aa
TRBJ1-1 | . | TRBV27 | once | TGTGCCAGCAGTTACAGGGAGAACACTGAAGCTTTCTTT | CASSYRENTEAFF
TRBJ1-2 | . | TRBV27 | once | TGTGCCAGCAGTTTTGACAGGAGCTCAAACTATGGCTACACCTTC | CASSFDRSSNYGYTF
TRBJ1-1 | . | TRBV7-3 | . | TGTGCCAGCAGCATGCAGGGAGGGGACACTGAAGCTTTCTTT | CASSMQGGDTEAFF
TRBJ1-1 | . | TRBV11-2 | . | TGTGCCAGCAGCTTAGATTTGGAGATAAACACTGAAGCTTTCTTT | CASSLDLEINTEAFF
TRBJ1-3 | . | TRBV12-3/TRBV12-4 | . | TGTGCCAGCAGCGGCCCGGACACCGATTTT | CASSGPDTDF
TRBJ2-6 | TRBD1 | TRBV2 | . | TGTGCCAGCAGCCGGGACAGTCTCCCTGGGGCCAACGTCCTGACTTTC | CASSRDSLPGANVLTF
TRBJ1-2 | . | TRBV27 | . | TGTGCCAGCAGTTTAGACCCCAGAGGGTTCCGCTATGGCTACACCTTC | CASSLDPRGFRYGYTF
TRBJ2-3 | TRBD2 | TRBV28 | . | TGTGCCAGCAGTTCTACGGGACTAGCGGGGGGGCCTGGAGATACGCAGTATTTT | CASSSTGLAGGPGDTQYF
TRBJ2-7 | . | TRBV13 | . | TGTGCCAGCAGCTTTCGACAGGAAAAATACGAGCAGTACTTC | CASSFRQEKYEQYF
TRBJ2-1 | TRBD1 | TRBV19 | . | TGTGCCAGTAGTATGCAACACCAGGGGGTCGGAGGTAGTGAGCAGTTCTTC | CASSMQHQGVGGSEQFF
TRBJ1-5 | . | TRBV6-5 | . | TGTGCCAGCAGGGACAGAGATCAGCCCCAGCATTTT | CASRDRDQPQHF
TRBJ2-2 | . | TRBV27 | . | TGTGCCAGCAGTTTATTTGGCCCCACGAACACCGGGGAGCTGTTTTTT | CASSLFGPTNTGELFF
TRBJ2-3 | . | TRBV14 | . | TGTGCCAGCAGCCAAGATTTAGTTGCGATGGATACGCAGTATTTT | CASSQDLVAMDTQYF
TRBJ2-1 | TRBD2 | TRBV3-1/TRBV3-2 | . | TGTGCCACAGAAAAAAGCGGGGGTTCCTACAATGAGCAGTTCTTC | CATEKSGGSYNEQFF
TRBJ2-3 | . | TRBV19 | . | TGTGCCAGTATCGACACCCCCGGTACAGATACGCAGTATTTT | CASIDTPGTDTQYF
TRBJ2-7 | TRBD2 | TRBV5-1 | once | TGCGCCAGCAGCTTGGACGGACGGGGAGGGTACGAGCAGTACTTC | CASSLDGRGGYEQYF
TRBJ1-2 | TRBD1 | TRBV2 | . | TGTGCCAGCAGTGCAGGGGGGAATGGCTACACCTTC | CASSAGGNGYTF
TRBJ1-2 | . | TRBV7-2 | few | TGTGCCAGCAGCTTAATCCTCCCCGCGGAAAACTATGGCTACACCTTC | CASSLILPAENYGYTF
TRBJ1-5 | . | TRBV10-3 | . | TGTGCCATCAGTGAGGACATAATTAATCAGCCCCAGCATTTT | CAISEDIINQPQHF
TRBJ1-2 | TRBD1 | TRBV4-3 | . | TGCGCCAGCAGCCAAACACCGACAGGGAACTATGGCTACACCTTC | CASSQTPTGNYGYTF
TRBJ1-3 | . | TRBV7-9 | . | TGTGCCAGCAGGCGAACAGGGAGCTCTGGAAACACCATATATTTT | CASRRTGSSGNTIYF
TRBJ2-1 | TRBD2 | TRBV2 | . | TGTGCCAGCACCGCGCTAGCGGGGGGGCGGGTTTATGAGCAGTTCTTC | CASTALAGGRVYEQFF
TRBJ2-2 | TRBD1 | TRBV10-3 | . | TGTGCCATCAGTCGGGGACAGGGGGTCACCGGGGAGCTGTTTTTT | CAISRGQGVTGELFF
TRBJ1-4 | . | TRBV19 | . | TGTGCCAGTAGTATTGGAGGAAAACTGTTTTTT | CASSIGGKLFF
TRBJ1-5 | . | TRBV4-3 | few | TGCGCCAGCAGCCAAGATCCCCCGCGGGGTGGGGATCAGCCCCAGCATTTT | CASSQDPPRGGDQPQHF
TRBJ1-4 | . | TRBV7-9 | . | TGTGCCAGCAGCTCTCGGACTGCAACTAATGAAAAACTGTTTTTT | CASSSRTATNEKLFF
TRBJ1-1 | . | TRBV24-1 | . | TGTGCCACCAGTGACCAGAACACTGAAGCTTTCTTT | CATSDQNTEAFF
TRBJ2-5 | TRBD2 | TRBV5-1 | . | TGCGCCAGCAGCCTTCAGGGACTAACGGAGACCCAGTACTTC | CASSLQGLTETQYF
TRBJ2-1 | TRBD1 | TRBV11-2 | . | TGTGCCAGCAGCCCATATGGGACAGGGTTTCGTTTCTTC | CASSPYGTGFRFF
TRBJ2-1 | . | TRBV7-3 | . | TGTGCCAGCAGCCTAGGACAGTACAATGAGCAGTTCTTC | CASSLGQYNEQFF
TRBJ2-7 | TRBD1 | TRBV2 | . | TGTGCCAGCAAATCGGACAGGGGTTCCTACGAGCAGTACTTC | CASKSDRGSYEQYF
TRBJ2-7 | TRBD2 | TRBV2 | . | TGTGCCAGCAGTGAAGCGAGGACTAGCGGGGCCTACGAGCAGTACTTC | CASSEARTSGAYEQYF
TRBJ2-1 | TRBD2 | TRBV5-1 | . | TGCGCCAGCAGCTTGGCCCGACTAGCGGGGGGTTTCTACAATGAGCAGTTCTTC | CASSLARLAGGFYNEQFF
TRBJ1-2 | . | TRBV5-1 | . | TGCGCCAGCAGCTTTATGCCATTGGAGCAGGGTAACTATGGCTACACCTTC | CASSFMPLEQGNYGYTF
TRBJ1-6 | . | TRBV10-3 | few | TGTGCCATCAGTGATGAGGGAGGCAGCGTAGCACCCCTCCACTTT | CAISDEGGSVAPLHF
TRBJ1-2 | TRBD1 | TRBV9 | few | TGTGCCAGCAGCGTAGGGACAGGGGCGGCGGGTGGCTACACCTTC | CASSVGTGAAGGYTF
TRBJ2-7 | TRBD1 | TRBV11-3 | . | TGTGCCAGCAGCTTAGGACTTGCGACAGGGGGCATGCAAGACGAGCAGTACTTC | CASSLGLATGGMQDEQYF
TRBJ1-2 | . | TRBV7-9 | . | TGTGCCAGCAGCAGAGAGAACTATGGCTACACCTTC | CASSRENYGYTF
TRBJ2-5 | TRBD1 | TRBV5-1 | . | TGCGCCAGCAGCCCGAGGACAGGGGCTGGGGAGACCCAGTACTTC | CASSPRTGAGETQYF
TRBJ2-5 | . | TRBV6-5 | . | TGTGCCACCTCGTCCCGCGGTTCTAATGGGACCCAGTACTTC | CATSSRGSNGTQYF
TRBJ2-1 | TRBD1 | TRBV6-4 | few | TGTGCCAGCAGGCAGGGGGCAGGTTCCTACAATGAGCAGTTCTTC | CASRQGAGSYNEQFF
TRBJ1-4 | . | TRBV3-1/TRBV3-2 | . | TGTGCCAGCAGCCCAGATAATCTCGGTTCGGGAAAACTGTTTTTT | CASSPDNLGSGKLFF
TRBJ1-2 | . | TRBV4-3 | once | TGCGCCAGCAGCCAAGGACTTTACAGGGATGATGGCTACACCTTC | CASSQGLYRDDGYTF
TRBJ2-2 | . | TRBV7-9 | once | TGTGCCAGCAGCCCTACTGACACCGGGGAGCTGTTTTTT | CASSPTDTGELFF
TRBJ2-2 | . | TRBV2 | once | TGTGCCAGCAATTTCCGGGACACGAACACCGGGGAGCTGTTTTTT | CASNFRDTNTGELFF